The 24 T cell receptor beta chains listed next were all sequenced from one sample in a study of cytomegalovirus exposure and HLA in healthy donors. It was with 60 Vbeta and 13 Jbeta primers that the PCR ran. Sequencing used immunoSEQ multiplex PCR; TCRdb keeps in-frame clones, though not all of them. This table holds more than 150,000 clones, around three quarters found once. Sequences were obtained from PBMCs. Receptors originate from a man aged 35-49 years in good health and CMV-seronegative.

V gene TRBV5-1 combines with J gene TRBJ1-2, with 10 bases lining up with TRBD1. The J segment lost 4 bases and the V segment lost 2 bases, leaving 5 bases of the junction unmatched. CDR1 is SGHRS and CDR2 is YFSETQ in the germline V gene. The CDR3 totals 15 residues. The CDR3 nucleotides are TGCGCCAGCAGCTTCCGGACAGGGGGTGGCTATGGCTACACCTTC. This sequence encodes CASSFRTGGGYGYTF.

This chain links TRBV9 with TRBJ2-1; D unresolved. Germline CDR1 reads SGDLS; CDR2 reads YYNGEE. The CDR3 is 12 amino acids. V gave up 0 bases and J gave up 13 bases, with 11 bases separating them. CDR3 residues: CASSVDGAYQFF. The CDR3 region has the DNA TGTGCCAGCAGCGTAGATGGAGCGTACCAGTTCTTC.

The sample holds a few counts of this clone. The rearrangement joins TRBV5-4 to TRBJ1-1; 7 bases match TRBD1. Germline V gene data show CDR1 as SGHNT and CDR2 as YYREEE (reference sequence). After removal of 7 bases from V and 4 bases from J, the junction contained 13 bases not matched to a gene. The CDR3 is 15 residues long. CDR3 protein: CASLFPGQGVTEAFF. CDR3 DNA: TGTGCCAGCCTTTTTCCCGGGCAGGGGGTCACTGAAGCTTTCTTT.

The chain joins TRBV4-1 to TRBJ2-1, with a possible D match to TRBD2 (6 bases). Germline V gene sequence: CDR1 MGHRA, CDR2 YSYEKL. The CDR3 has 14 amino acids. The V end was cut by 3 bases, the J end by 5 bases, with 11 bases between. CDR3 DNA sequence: TGCGCCAGCAGCCAGTTAGCGGCTAACAATGAGCAGTTCTTC. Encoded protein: CASSQLAANNEQFF.

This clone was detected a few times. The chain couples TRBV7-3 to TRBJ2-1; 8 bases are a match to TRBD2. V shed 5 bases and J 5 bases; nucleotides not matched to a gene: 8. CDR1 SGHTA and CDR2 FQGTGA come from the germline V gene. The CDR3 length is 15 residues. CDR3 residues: CASSPGLGTDNEQFF. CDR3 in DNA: TGTGCCAGCAGCCCGGGACTAGGGACGGACAATGAGCAGTTCTTC.

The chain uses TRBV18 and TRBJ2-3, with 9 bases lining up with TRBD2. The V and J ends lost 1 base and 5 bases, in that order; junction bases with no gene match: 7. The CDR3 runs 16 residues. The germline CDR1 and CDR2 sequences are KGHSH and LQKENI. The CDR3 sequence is CASSPLQREAIDTQYF. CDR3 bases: TGTGCCAGCTCACCACTTCAGCGGGAGGCCATAGATACGCAGTATTTT.

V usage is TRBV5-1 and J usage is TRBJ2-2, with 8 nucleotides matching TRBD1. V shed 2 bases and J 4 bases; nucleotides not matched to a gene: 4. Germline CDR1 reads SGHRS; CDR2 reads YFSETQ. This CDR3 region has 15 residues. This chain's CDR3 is CASSFDRGSTGELFF. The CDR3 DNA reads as TGCGCCAGCAGCTTCGACAGGGGCAGCACCGGGGAGCTGTTTTTT.

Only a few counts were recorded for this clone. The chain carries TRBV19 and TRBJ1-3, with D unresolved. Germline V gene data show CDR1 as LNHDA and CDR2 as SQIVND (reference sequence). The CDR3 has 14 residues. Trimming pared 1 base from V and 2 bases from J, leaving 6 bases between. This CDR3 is CASSIVQTGNTIYF. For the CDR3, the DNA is TGTGCCAGTAGTATAGTGCAGACTGGAAACACCATATATTTT. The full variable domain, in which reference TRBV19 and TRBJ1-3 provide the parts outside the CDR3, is DGGITQSPKYLFRKEGQNVTLSCEQNLNHDAMYWYRQDPGQGLRLIYYSQIVNDFQKGDIAEGYSVSREKKESFPLTVTSAQKNPTAFYLCASSIVQTGNTIYFGEGSWLTVV.

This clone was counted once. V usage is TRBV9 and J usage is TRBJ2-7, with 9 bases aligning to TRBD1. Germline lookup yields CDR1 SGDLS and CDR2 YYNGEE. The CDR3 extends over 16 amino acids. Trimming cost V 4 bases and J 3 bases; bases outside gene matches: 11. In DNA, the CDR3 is TGTGCCAGCAGCCCAGGACAGGGGACTCGCCGCTACGAGCAGTACTTC. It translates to CASSPGQGTRRYEQYF.

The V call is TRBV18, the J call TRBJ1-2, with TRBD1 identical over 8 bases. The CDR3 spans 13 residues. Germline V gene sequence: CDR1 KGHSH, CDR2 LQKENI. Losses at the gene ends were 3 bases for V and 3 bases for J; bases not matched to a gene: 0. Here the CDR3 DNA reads TGTGCCAGCTCACCGGACAGGGACTATGGCTACACCTTC. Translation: CASSPDRDYGYTF.

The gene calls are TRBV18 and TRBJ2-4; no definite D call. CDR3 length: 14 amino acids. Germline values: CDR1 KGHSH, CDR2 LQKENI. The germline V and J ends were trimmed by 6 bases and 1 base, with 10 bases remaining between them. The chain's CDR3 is CASSPPVAKNIQYF. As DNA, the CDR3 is TGTGCCAGCTCCCCCCCGGTGGCCAAAAACATTCAGTACTTC. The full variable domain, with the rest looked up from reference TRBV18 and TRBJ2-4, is NAGVMQNPRHLVRRRGQEARLRCSPMKGHSHVYWYRQLPEEGLKFMVYLQKENIIDESGMPKERFSAEFPKEGPSILRIQQVVRGDSAAYFCASSPPVAKNIQYFGAGTRLSVL.

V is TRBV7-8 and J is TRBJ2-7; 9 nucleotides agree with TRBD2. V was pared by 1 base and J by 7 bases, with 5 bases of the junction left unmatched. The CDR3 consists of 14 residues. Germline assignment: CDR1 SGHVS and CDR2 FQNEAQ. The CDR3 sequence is CASSLGSSGGEQYF. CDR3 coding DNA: TGTGCCAGCAGCTTAGGAAGTAGCGGGGGAGAGCAGTACTTC. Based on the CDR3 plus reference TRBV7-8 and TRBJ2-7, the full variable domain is GAGVSQSPRYKVAKRGQDVALRCDPISGHVSLFWYQQALGQGPEFLTYFQNEAQLDKSGLPSDRFFAERPEGSVSTLKIQRTQQEDSAVYLCASSLGSSGGEQYFGPGTRLTVT.

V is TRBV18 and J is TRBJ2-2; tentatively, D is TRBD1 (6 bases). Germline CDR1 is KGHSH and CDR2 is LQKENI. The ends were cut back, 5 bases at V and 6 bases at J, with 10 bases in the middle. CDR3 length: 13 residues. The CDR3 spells CASSSTGSGELFF. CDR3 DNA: TGTGCCAGCTCATCAACAGGGTCCGGGGAGCTGTTTTTT.

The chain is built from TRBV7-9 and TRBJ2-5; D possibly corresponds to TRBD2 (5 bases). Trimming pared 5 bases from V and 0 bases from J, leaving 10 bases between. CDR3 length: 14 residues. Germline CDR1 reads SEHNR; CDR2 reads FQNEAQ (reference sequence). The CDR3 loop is CASSLSADQETQYF. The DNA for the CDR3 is TGTGCCAGCAGCCTTTCAGCGGACCAAGAGACCCAGTACTTC.

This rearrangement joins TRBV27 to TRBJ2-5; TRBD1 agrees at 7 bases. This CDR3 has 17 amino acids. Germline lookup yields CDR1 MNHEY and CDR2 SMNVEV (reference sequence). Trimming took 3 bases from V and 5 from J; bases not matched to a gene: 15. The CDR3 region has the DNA TGTGCCAGCAGTTTGGGATCGACAGGGCCGGCGTCGGAGACCCAGTACTTC. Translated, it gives CASSLGSTGPASETQYF.

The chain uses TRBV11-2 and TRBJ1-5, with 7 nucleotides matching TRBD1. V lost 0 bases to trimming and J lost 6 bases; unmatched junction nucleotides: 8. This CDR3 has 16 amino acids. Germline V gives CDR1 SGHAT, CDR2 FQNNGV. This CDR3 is CASSLDGKGAFQPQHF. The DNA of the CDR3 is TGTGCCAGCAGCTTAGATGGGAAGGGGGCATTTCAGCCCCAGCATTTT. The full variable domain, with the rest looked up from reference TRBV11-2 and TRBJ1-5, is EAGVAQSPRYKIIEKRQSVAFWCNPISGHATLYWYQQILGQGPKLLIQFQNNGVVDDSQLPKDRFSAERLKGVDSTLKIQPAKLEDSAVYLCASSLDGKGAFQPQHFGDGTRLSIL.

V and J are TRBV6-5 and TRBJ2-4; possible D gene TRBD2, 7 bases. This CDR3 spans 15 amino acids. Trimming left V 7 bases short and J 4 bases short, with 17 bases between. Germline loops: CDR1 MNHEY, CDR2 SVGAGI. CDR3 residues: CASTGGGGLKNIQYF. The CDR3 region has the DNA TGTGCCAGCACCGGAGGGGGGGGCTTAAAAAACATTCAGTACTTC.

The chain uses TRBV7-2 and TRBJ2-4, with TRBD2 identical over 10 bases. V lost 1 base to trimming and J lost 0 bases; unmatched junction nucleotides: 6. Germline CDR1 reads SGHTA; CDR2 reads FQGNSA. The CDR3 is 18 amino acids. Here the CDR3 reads CASSLETSGLAAKNIQYF. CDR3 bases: TGTGCCAGCAGCTTAGAGACTAGCGGGTTAGCAGCCAAAAACATTCAGTACTTC.

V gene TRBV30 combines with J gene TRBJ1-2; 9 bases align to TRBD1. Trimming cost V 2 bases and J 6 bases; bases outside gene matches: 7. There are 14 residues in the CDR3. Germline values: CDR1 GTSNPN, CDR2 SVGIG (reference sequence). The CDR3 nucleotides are TGTGCCTGGAGTAAGGACAGGGGATCGGATGGCTACACCTTC. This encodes CAWSKDRGSDGYTF. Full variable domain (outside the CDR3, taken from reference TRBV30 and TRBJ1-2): SQTIHQWPATLVQPVGSPLSLECTVEGTSNPNLYWYRQAAGRGLQLLFYSVGIGQISSEVPQNLSASRPQDRQFILSSKKLLLSDSGFYLCAWSKDRGSDGYTFGSGTRLTVV.

The CDR3 loop is CASSQGLGAGTQYF. In DNA, the CDR3 is TGTGCCAGCAGCCAAGGCCTAGGGGCCGGGACCCAGTACTTC. The chain has TRBV4-2 and TRBJ2-5; a weak D match, TRBD1 (5 bases). Germline CDR1 and CDR2: LGHNA and YNFKEQ. V gave up 1 base and J gave up 7 bases, with 13 bases separating them. This CDR3 contains 14 residues.

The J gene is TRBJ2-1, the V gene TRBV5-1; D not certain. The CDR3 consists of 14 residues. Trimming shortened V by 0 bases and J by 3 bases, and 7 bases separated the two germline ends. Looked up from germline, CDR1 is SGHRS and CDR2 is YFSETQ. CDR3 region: CASSLATGYNEQFF. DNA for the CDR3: TGCGCCAGCAGCTTGGCTACTGGCTACAATGAGCAGTTCTTC.

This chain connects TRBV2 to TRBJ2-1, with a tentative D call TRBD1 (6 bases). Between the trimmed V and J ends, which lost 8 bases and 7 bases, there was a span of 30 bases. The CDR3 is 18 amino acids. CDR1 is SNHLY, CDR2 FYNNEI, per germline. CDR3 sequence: CASSYSAPTALGGNEQFF. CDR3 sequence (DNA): TGTGCCAGCTCATACTCAGCCCCTACGGCCCTAGGGGGAAATGAGCAGTTCTTC.

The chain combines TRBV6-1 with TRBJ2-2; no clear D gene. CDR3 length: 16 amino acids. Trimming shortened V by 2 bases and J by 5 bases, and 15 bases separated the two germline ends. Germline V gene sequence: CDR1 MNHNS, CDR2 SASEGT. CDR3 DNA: TGTGCCAGCAGTGAAAAGGAACAGTATATTACCGGGGAGCTGTTTTTT. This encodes CASSEKEQYITGELFF.

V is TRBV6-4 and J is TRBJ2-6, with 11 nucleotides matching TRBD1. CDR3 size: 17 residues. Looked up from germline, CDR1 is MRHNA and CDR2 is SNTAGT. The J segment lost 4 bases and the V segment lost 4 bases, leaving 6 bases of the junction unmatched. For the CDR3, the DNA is TGTGCCAGCAGTGGGACAGGGGGCGCGTTAGGGGCCAACGTCCTGACTTTC. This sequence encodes CASSGTGGALGANVLTF.